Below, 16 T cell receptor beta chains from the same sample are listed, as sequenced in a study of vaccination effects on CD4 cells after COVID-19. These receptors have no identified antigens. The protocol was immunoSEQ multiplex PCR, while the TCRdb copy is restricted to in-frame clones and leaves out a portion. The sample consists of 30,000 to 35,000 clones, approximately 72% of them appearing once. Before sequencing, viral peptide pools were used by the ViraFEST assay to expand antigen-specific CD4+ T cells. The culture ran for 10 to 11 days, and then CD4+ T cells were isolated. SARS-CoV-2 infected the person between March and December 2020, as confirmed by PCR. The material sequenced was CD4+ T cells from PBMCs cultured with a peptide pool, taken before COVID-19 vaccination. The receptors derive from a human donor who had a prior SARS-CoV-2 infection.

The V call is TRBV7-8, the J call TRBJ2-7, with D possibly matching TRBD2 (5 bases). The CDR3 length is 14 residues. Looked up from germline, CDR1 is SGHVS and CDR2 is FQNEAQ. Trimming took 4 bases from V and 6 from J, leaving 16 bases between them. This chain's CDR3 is CASSSRITSFEQYF. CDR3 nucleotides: TGTGCCAGCAGCTCGCGCATCACTAGTTTCGAGCAGTACTTC.

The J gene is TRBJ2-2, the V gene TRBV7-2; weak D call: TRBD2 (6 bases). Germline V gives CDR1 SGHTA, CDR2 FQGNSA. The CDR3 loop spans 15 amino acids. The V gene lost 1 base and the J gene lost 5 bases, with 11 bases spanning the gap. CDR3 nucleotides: TGTGCCAGCAGCTTAGATTACGGGAGAACCGGGGAGCTGTTTTTT. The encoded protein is CASSLDYGRTGELFF.

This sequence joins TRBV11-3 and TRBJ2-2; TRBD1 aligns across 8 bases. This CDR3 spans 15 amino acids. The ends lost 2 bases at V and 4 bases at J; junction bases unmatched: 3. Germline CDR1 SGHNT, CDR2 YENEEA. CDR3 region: CASSLQGASTGELFF. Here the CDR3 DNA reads TGTGCCAGCAGCTTACAGGGGGCGTCCACCGGGGAGCTGTTTTTT.

This CDR3 is CASSITSGHYYEQYF. For the CDR3, the DNA is TGTGCCAGCAGTATCACGTCGGGACATTACTACGAGCAGTACTTC. The chain carries TRBV6-5 and TRBJ2-7; maybe TRBD1 (6 bases). Trimming pared 5 bases from V and 3 bases from J, leaving 17 bases between. From germline, CDR1 is MNHEY and CDR2 SVGAGI. The CDR3 spans 15 residues.

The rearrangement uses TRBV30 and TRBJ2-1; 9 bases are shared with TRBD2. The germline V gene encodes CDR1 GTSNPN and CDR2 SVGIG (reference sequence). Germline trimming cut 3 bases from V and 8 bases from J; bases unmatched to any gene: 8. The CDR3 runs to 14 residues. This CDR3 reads CAWRSGRFGDEQFF. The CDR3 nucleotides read TGTGCCTGGAGGAGCGGGAGGTTCGGCGATGAGCAGTTCTTC.

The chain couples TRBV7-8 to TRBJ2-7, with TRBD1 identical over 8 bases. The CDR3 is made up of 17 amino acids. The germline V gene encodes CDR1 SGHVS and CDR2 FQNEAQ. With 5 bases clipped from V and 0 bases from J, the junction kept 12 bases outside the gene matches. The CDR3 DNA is TGTGCCAGCAGCCTCCCGGAGACAGGGGCTCTCTCCTACGAGCAGTACTTC. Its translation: CASSLPETGALSYEQYF.

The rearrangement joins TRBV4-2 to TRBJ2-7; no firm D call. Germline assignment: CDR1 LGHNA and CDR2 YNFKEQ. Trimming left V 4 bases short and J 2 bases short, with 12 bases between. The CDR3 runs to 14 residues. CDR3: CASSPLGSAYEQYF. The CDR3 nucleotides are TGTGCCAGCAGCCCTCTAGGGTCAGCCTACGAGCAGTACTTC.

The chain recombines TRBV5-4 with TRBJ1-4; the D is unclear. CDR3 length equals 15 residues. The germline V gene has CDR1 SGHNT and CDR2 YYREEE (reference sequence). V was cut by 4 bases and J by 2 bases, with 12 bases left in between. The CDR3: CASSPGGATNEKLFF. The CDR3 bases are TGTGCCAGCAGCCCCGGCGGAGCGACTAATGAAAAACTGTTTTTT. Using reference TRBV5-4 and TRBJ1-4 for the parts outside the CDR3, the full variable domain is ETGVTQSPTHLIKTRGQQVTLRCSSQSGHNTVSWYQQALGQGPQFIFQYYREEENGRGNFPPRFSGLQFPNYSSELNVNALELDDSALYLCASSPGGATNEKLFFGSGTQLSVL.

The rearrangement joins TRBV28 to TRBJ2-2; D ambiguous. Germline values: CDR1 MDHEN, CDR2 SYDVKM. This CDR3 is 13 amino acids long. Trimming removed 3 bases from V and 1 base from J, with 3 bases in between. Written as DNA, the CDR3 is TGTGCCAGCAGTTTTCGGAACACCGGGGAGCTGTTTTTT. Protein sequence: CASSFRNTGELFF.

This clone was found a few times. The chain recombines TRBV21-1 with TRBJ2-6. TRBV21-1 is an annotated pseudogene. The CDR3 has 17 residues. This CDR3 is CASSKFERISGANVLTF. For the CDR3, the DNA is TGTGCCAGCAGCAAATTCGAACGGATCTCTGGGGCCAACGTCCTGACTTTC.

This CDR3 reads CASSKGLGSGDTQYF. The CDR3 DNA reads as TGTGCCAGCAGTAAAGGACTAGGGAGTGGAGATACGCAGTATTTT. The chain uses TRBV27 and TRBJ2-3, with 7 bases fitting TRBD2. Trimming at V came to 5 bases and at J to 5 bases, leaving 10 bases not matched to a gene. CDR1 MNHEY and CDR2 SMNVEV come from the germline V gene (reference sequence). The CDR3 loop spans 15 amino acids.

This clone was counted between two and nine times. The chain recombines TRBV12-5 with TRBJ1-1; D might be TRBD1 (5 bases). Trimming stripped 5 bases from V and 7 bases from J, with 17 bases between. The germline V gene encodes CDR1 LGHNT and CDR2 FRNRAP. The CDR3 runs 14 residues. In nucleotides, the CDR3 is TGTGCTAGTGGTCCGCCGACAGAAACAAATGAAGCTTTCTTT. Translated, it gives CASGPPTETNEAFF.

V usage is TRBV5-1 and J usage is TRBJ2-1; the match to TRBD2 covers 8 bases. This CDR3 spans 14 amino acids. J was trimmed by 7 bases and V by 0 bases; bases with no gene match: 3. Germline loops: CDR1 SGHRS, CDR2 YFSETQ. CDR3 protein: CASSLGLAGNEQFF. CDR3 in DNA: TGCGCCAGCAGCTTGGGGCTAGCGGGTAATGAGCAGTTCTTC.

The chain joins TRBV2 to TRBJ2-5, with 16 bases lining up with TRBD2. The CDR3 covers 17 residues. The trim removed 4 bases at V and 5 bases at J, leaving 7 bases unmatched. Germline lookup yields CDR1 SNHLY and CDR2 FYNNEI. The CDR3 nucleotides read TGTGCCAGCAGTGTTTCGGGACTAGCGGGAGGGACGGAGACCCAGTACTTC. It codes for CASSVSGLAGGTETQYF.

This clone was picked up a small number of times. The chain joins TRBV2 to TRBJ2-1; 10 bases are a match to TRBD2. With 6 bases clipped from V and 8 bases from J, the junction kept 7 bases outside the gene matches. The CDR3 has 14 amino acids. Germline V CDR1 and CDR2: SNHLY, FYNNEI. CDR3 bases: TGTGCCAGCAGGAAGAGCGGGGGGGGCGATGAGCAGTTCTTC. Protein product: CASRKSGGGDEQFF.

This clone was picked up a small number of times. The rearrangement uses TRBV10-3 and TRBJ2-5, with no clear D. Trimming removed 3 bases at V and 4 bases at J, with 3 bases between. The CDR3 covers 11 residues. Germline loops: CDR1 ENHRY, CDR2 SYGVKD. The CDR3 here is CAISDLETQYF. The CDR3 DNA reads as TGTGCCATCAGTGATTTAGAGACCCAGTACTTC.